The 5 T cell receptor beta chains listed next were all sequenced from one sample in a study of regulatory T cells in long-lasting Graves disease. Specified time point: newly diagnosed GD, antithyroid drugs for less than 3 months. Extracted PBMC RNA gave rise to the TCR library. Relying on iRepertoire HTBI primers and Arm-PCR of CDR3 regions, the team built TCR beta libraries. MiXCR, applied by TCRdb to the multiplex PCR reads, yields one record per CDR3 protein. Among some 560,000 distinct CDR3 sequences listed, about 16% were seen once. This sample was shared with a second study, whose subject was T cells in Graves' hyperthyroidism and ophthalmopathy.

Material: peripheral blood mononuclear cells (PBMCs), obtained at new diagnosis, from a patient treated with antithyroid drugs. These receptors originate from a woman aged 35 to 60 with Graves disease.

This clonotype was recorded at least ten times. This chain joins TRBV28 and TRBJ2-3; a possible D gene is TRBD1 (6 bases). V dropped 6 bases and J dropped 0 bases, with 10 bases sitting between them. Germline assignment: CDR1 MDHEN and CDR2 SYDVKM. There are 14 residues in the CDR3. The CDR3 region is CASRRGSSTDTQYF. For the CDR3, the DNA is TGTGCCAGCAGGAGGGGGAGCAGCACAGATACGCAGTATTTT.

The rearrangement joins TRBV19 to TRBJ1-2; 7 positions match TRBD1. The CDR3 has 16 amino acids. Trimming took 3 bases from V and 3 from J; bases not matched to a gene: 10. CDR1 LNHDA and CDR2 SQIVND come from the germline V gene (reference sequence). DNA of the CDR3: TGTGCCAGTAGTATCGGGGACAGACTCTTATACTATGGCTACACCTTC. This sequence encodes CASSIGDRLLYYGYTF. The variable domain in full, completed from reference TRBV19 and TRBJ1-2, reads DGGITQSPKYLFRKEGQNVTLSCEQNLNHDAMYWYRQDPGQGLRLIYYSQIVNDFQKGDIAEGYSVSREKKESFPLTVTSAQKNPTAFYLCASSIGDRLLYYGYTFGSGTRLTVV.

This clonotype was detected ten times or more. The CDR3 bases are TGTGCCAGCAGTATCGGACTAGCGGGGGAGACCCAGTACTTC. Translating gives CASSIGLAGETQYF. J is TRBJ2-5 and V is TRBV28; the match to TRBD2 covers 12 bases. The J segment lost 5 bases and the V segment lost 5 bases, leaving 3 bases of the junction unmatched. CDR3 length equals 14 residues. Germline CDR1 reads MDHEN; CDR2 reads SYDVKM.

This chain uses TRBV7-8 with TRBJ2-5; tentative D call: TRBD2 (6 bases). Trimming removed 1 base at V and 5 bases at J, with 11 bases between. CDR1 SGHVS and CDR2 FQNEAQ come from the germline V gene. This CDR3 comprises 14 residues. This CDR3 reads CASSLVTSSETQYF. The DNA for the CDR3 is TGTGCCAGCAGCTTAGTAACTAGCTCCGAGACCCAGTACTTC.

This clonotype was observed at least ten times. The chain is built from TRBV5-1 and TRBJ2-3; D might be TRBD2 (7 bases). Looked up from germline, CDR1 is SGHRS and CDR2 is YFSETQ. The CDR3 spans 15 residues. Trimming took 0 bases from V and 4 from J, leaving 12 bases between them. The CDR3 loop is CASSLEGGGPDTQYF. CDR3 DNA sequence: TGCGCCAGCAGCTTGGAAGGGGGGGGGCCAGATACGCAGTATTTT.